This is a list of T cell receptor beta chains from one sample in a study of blood T cell repertoires in COVID-19. Using immunoSEQ multiplex PCR, the repertoire was profiled, and TCRdb retains in-frame clones only, with some absent. The table lists about 210,000 clones, 83% of them singletons. Material: peripheral blood. The receptors were gathered from a woman in her thirties or forties with active or convalescent COVID-19. Both conserved end residues are part of each CDR3. A D gene is named only where the DNA matches it firmly. The size field is filled for only some rows; it gives once, few, many or a size class.

TRBV29-1	TRBJ1-5	NA	NA	TGCAGCGCGACAGTGAACAATCAGCCCCAGCATTTT	CSATVNNQPQHF
TRBV9	TRBJ1-3	NA	NA	TGTGCCAGCAGCGTAGACCCTCGCAGCTCTGGAAACACCATATATTTT	CASSVDPRSSGNTIYF
TRBV11-2	TRBJ2-5	TRBD1	NA	TGTGCCAGCAGCTTTAGGACAGGTCAGGGGACCCAGTACTTC	CASSFRTGQGTQYF
TRBV29-1	TRBJ2-1	NA	NA	TGCAGCGTTAGGGACTCAGAATACAATGAGCAGTTCTTC	CSVRDSEYNEQFF
TRBV5-6	TRBJ2-3	TRBD2	NA	TGTGCCAGCAGCCCGTATCAAGCGGGAGGGCGGGATACGCAGTATTTT	CASSPYQAGGRDTQYF
TRBV24-1	TRBJ2-1	TRBD2	NA	TGTGCCACCAGTGATCGTAGCGGGAGTGTCTCCTACAATGAGCAGTTCTTC	CATSDRSGSVSYNEQFF
TRBV9	TRBJ2-3	TRBD2	NA	TGTGCCAGCAGCGTAGCCGGGACTAGCGGGAGGGCCACAGATACGCAGTATTTT	CASSVAGTSGRATDTQYF
TRBV3-1/TRBV3-2	TRBJ2-1	NA	NA	TGTGCCAGCAGCCAAGACCCTTCTATTCAGTTCTTC	CASSQDPSIQFF
TRBV5-4	TRBJ2-5	TRBD1	few	TGTGCCAGCAGCTCAACAGGGGTAGGGGAGACCCAGTACTTC	CASSSTGVGETQYF
TRBV4-3	TRBJ1-6	TRBD1	once	TGCGCCAGCAGCCGAATAGCAGGACAGGGGGCACCCCTCCACTTT	CASSRIAGQGAPLHF
TRBV2	TRBJ2-1	TRBD1	few	TGTGCCAGCAGTCGGACAGGGCAAAATGAGCAGTTCTTC	CASSRTGQNEQFF
TRBV13	TRBJ1-2	TRBD1	NA	TGTGCCAGCAGCTTAGGCCTCGGACAGGGGTCAGGAGGCTACACCTTC	CASSLGLGQGSGGYTF
TRBV24-1	TRBJ1-3	NA	NA	TGTGCCACCAGTGATGCCCCAGGGGCTGGAAACACCATATATTTT	CATSDAPGAGNTIYF
TRBV5-4	TRBJ1-5	NA	NA	TGTGCCAGCAGCTTGGGGCTTTTCCAGCCCCAGCATTTT	CASSLGLFQPQHF
TRBV2	TRBJ1-2	TRBD1	NA	TGTGCCAGCAGCACGGGACAGGATTATGGCTACACCTTC	CASSTGQDYGYTF
TRBV16	TRBJ1-5	NA	NA	TGTGCCAGCAGCCGTGAACCGGGGAATCAGCCCCAGCATTTT	CASSREPGNQPQHF
TRBV4-3	TRBJ2-3	TRBD2	few	TGCGCCAGCAGCCAACGCGGGAGCCGGGATACGCAGTATTTT	CASSQRGSRDTQYF
TRBV6-2/TRBV6-3	TRBJ1-5	TRBD1	NA	TGTGCCAGCAGTTACTCGATAGGACAGGGAGGGTCTCAGCCCCAGCATTTT	CASSYSIGQGGSQPQHF
TRBV19	TRBJ2-1	TRBD2	NA	TGTGCCAGTAGTATTTCTAGCGGGAGTCTAGGTGAGCAGTTCTTC	CASSISSGSLGEQFF
TRBV24-1	TRBJ2-3	NA	NA	TGTGCCACCAGTTTTCGCGGGGAGGGCACAGATACGCAGTATTTT	CATSFRGEGTDTQYF
TRBV4-1	TRBJ1-4	TRBD1	NA	TGCGCCAGCAGCCAAGGACAGGGCAATGAAAAACTGTTTTTT	CASSQGQGNEKLFF
TRBV19	TRBJ1-2	NA	once	TGTGCCAGTAGTATAGATCGGTGGGCACTCCGCTACACCTTC	CASSIDRWALRYTF
TRBV4-3	TRBJ1-1	NA	NA	TGCGCCAGCAGCCAAGATCCCCTCGGGGGAGCCATGAACACTGAAGCTTTCTTT	CASSQDPLGGAMNTEAFF
TRBV3-1/TRBV3-2	TRBJ1-4	NA	NA	TGTGCCAGCAGCCTTAGACGGGACACCAATGAAAAACTGTTTTTT	CASSLRRDTNEKLFF
TRBV5-6	TRBJ1-2	NA	NA	TGTGCCAGCGACCGAAGGGGCTTCTATGGCTACACCTTC	CASDRRGFYGYTF
TRBV6-5	TRBJ2-6	NA	NA	TGTGCCAGCAGTAGAGCGGCTGGGGCCAACGTCCTGACTTTC	CASSRAAGANVLTF
TRBV15	TRBJ2-5	NA	NA	TGTGCCACCAGCGAAGTCGGGATCACTGAGACCCAGTACTTC	CATSEVGITETQYF
TRBV12-3/TRBV12-4	TRBJ1-5	NA	few	TGTGCCAGCAGTTTATCAGGGGATCAGCCCCAGCATTTT	CASSLSGDQPQHF
TRBV6-4	TRBJ1-4	TRBD1	NA	TGTGCCAGCAGCGCCGACAGGGGGATAGTGACTAATGAAAAACTGTTTTTT	CASSADRGIVTNEKLFF
TRBV9	TRBJ1-1	TRBD1	NA	TGTGCCAGCAGCGTAGTGATGACAGGGGCCACTGAAGCTTTCTTT	CASSVVMTGATEAFF
TRBV29-1	TRBJ2-6	TRBD1	NA	TGCAGCGTTCCGGGACAGTCCTCTGGGGCCAACGTCCTGACTTTC	CSVPGQSSGANVLTF
TRBV9	TRBJ2-7	TRBD1	NA	TGTGCCAGCAGCGTGTCACAGGGGCCCTACGAGCAGTACTTC	CASSVSQGPYEQYF
TRBV9	TRBJ1-2	NA	NA	TGTGCCAGCAGCAAAACCTCACAGGGCTCTGGCTACACCTTC	CASSKTSQGSGYTF
TRBV24-1	TRBJ1-2	TRBD1	NA	TGTGCCACCAGTCGGTCGGGGACAGGAGGCTATGGCTACACCTTC	CATSRSGTGGYGYTF
TRBV5-1	TRBJ2-7	NA	NA	TGCGCCAGCAGCCAGGGTTTCTACGAGCAGTACTTC	CASSQGFYEQYF
TRBV25-1	TRBJ2-7	NA	few	TGTGCCAGCAGTCCTCAGGGGACCTCCTTGGAAGAGCAGTACTTC	CASSPQGTSLEEQYF